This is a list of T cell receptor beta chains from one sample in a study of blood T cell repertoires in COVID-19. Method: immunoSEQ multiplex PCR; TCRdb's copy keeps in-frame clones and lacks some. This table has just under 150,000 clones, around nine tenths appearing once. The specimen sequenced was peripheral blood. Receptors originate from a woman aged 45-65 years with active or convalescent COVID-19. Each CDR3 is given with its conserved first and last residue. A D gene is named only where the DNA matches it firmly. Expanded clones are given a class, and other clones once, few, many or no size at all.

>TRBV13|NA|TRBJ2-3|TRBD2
TGTGCCAGCAGCTTCGGGACTAGCTTTTCTACGCAGTATTTT
CASSFGTSFSTQYF
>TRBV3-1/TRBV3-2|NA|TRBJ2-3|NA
TGTGCCAGCAGCCAAGAACGGGGGTGGGGCACAGATACGCAGTATTTT
CASSQERGWGTDTQYF
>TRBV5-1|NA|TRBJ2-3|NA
TGCGCCAGCAGGACAGCGAGCACAGATACGCAGTATTTT
CASRTASTDTQYF
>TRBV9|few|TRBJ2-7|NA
TGTGCCAGCAGCGAGGGAGGTGATGGCTACGAGCAGTACTTC
CASSEGGDGYEQYF
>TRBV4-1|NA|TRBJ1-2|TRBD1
TGCGCCAGCAGCCAAGATCTGGTCAGGGGGAGGCATGGCTACACCTTC
CASSQDLVRGRHGYTF
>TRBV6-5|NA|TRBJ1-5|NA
TGTGCCAGCAACTCCCCTTTAGGGGGACGACAGCCCCAGCATTTT
CASNSPLGGRQPQHF
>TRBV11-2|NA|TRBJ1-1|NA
TGTGCCAGCAGCTTAAACCGGGAGGAAGCTTTCTTT
CASSLNREEAFF
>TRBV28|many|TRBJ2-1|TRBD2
TGTGCCAGCATATCCGGACTAGCGGGAGGGCCTTTCACCTACAATGAGCAGTTCTTC
CASISGLAGGPFTYNEQFF
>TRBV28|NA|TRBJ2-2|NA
TGTGCCAGCAGTGTGACAGGAGTCACCGGGGAGCTGTTTTTT
CASSVTGVTGELFF
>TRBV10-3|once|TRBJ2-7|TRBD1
TGTGCCATCAGTGAGTATCGGACAGGGTCCTACGAGCAGTACTTC
CAISEYRTGSYEQYF